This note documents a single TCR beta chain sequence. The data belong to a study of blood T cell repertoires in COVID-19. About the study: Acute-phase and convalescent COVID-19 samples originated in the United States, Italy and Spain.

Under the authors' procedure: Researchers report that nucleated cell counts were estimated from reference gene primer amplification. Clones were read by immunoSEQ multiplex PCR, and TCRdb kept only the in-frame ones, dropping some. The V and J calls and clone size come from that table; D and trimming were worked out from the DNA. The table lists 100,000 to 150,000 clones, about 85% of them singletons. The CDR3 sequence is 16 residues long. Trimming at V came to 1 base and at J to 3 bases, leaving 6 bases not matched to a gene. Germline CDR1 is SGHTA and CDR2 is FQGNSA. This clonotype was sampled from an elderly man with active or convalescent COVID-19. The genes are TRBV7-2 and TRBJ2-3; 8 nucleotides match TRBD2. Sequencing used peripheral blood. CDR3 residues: CASSLDTSGATDTQYF. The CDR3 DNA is TGTGCCAGCAGCTTAGACACTAGCGGAGCAACAGATACGCAGTATTTT. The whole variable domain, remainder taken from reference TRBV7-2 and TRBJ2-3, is GAGVSQSPSNKVTEKGKDVELRCDPISGHTALYWYRQSLGQGLEFLIYFQGNSAPDKSGLPSDRFSAERTGGSVSTLTIQRTQQEDSAVYLCASSLDTSGATDTQYFGPGTRLTVL.